This T cell receptor (beta chain) was recorded in a study of OX40 agonist ivuxolimab in advanced cancers. Assay: immunoSEQ multiplex PCR; the TCRdb copy retains only in-frame clones and omits some. The sample lists roughly 68,000 clones, 85% to 95% occurring once. The CDR3 runs 15 residues. Germline assignment: CDR1 LNHDA and CDR2 SQIVND (reference sequence). Trimming removed 7 bases at V and 5 bases at J, with 20 bases between. This TCR derives from an adult with an advanced solid tumor such as melanoma, head and neck, liver or kidney cancer. The input for sequencing was CD4+ or CD8+ T cells sorted from blood, taken in a trial of the OX40 agonist ivuxolimab. The V gene is TRBV19, the J gene TRBJ1-1, with a weak D call TRBD1 (6 bases). CDR3 coding DNA: TGTGCCAGTACCGCCCTTGAGGGGGGGAAGACTGAAGCTTTCTTT. It codes for CASTALEGGKTEAFF. Combining the CDR3 with reference TRBV19 and TRBJ1-1 gives the whole variable domain DGGITQSPKYLFRKEGQNVTLSCEQNLNHDAMYWYRQDPGQGLRLIYYSQIVNDFQKGDIAEGYSVSREKKESFPLTVTSAQKNPTAFYLCASTALEGGKTEAFFGQGTRLTVV.